These 20 T cell receptor beta chains share one sample of origin, sequenced in a study of regulatory T cells in long-lasting Graves disease. Arm-PCR of CDR3 regions with iRepertoire HTBI primers generated TCR beta libraries. TCRdb fed the multiplex PCR reads into MiXCR, producing one record per CDR3 protein. The table lists 400,000 to 550,000 distinct CDR3 sequences, more than 13% of them singletons. This sample's time point: newly diagnosed GD, antithyroid drugs for less than 3 months. Preparation of the TCR library used RNA extracted from PBMCs. The same sample was also studied in work on T cells in Graves' hyperthyroidism and ophthalmopathy.

Sequencing used peripheral blood mononuclear cells (PBMCs), obtained at new diagnosis, from a patient treated with antithyroid drugs. These receptors all stem from a young woman with Graves disease.

This chain uses TRBV7-3 with TRBJ2-3; D unresolved. Germline lookup yields CDR1 SGHTA and CDR2 FQGTGA. There are 13 residues in the CDR3. Trimming removed 0 bases from V and 5 bases from J, with 6 bases in between. CDR3 region: CASSLTGRDTQYF. The CDR3 DNA reads as TGTGCCAGCAGCTTAACAGGGCGAGATACGCAGTATTTT.

In this sample, this clonotype turned up many times. This sequence joins TRBV29-1 and TRBJ2-1, with D possibly TRBD2 on 5 matching bases. The CDR3 runs 13 residues. Germline V gene sequence: CDR1 SQVTM, CDR2 ANQGSEA. V lost 7 bases and J lost 1, with 11 bases in between. The CDR3 DNA sequence: TGCAGCGCCCTAACTAGTTCCTACAATGAGCAGTTCTTC. This gives the protein CSALTSSYNEQFF.

The chain combines TRBV20-1 with TRBJ1-3; D is undetermined. The germline gives CDR1 DFQATT, CDR2 SNEGSKA (reference sequence). The CDR3 covers 14 residues. The ends were cut back, 4 bases at V and 1 base at J, with 11 bases in the middle. The CDR3 nucleotides are TGCAGTGCTAACGAGGTAGCTTCTGGAAACACCATATATTTT. This sequence encodes CSANEVASGNTIYF.

The chain employs TRBV5-8 and TRBJ1-5; D ambiguous. V was trimmed by 6 bases and J by 5 bases, leaving 18 bases between them. The CDR3 sequence is 15 residues long. The germline CDR1 and CDR2 sequences are SGHTS and YDEGEE. The CDR3 region has the DNA TGTGCCAGCAACCCTGACGGATTGAGGGATCAGCCCCAGCATTTT. Protein product: CASNPDGLRDQPQHF. Looking up the rest from reference TRBV5-8 and TRBJ1-5 gives the full variable domain: EAGVTQSPTHLIKTRGQQATLRCSPISGHTSVYWYQQALGLGLQFLLWYDEGEERNRGNFPPRFSGRQFPNYSSELNVNALELEDSALYLCASNPDGLRDQPQHFGDGTRLSIL.

This clonotype was detected only a few times. The chain carries TRBV29-1 and TRBJ1-3; TRBD1 matches at 7 bases. CDR3 length: 15 amino acids. CDR1 and CDR2 from the germline V gene are SQVTM and ANQGSEA. The V and J ends lost 7 bases and 0 bases, in that order; junction bases with no gene match: 9. In nucleotides, the CDR3 is TGCAGCGCCGGAGGGGGCGCATACTCTGGAAACACCATATATTTT. It is translated as CSAGGGAYSGNTIYF.

This clonotype was detected many times. The chain employs TRBV15 and TRBJ2-7, with TRBD2 identical over 10 bases. The CDR3 loop spans 15 amino acids. Germline loops: CDR1 LNHNV, CDR2 YYDKDF (reference sequence). V shed 0 bases, J shed 5 bases, and the junction held 4 bases outside the gene matches. CDR3 bases: TGTGCCACCAGCAGAGATGGGCTAGCGGGAGACGAGCAGTACTTC. Its translation is CATSRDGLAGDEQYF.

This clonotype was seen many times. The V call is TRBV4-1, the J call TRBJ2-1, with 10 nucleotides matching TRBD2. CDR1 and CDR2 (germline): MGHRA, YSYEKL. This CDR3 spans 19 amino acids. J lost 0 bases, V lost 1 base, and 9 bases had no gene match. In DNA, the CDR3 is TGCGCCAGCAGCCAAGGGGTAGCGGGAGGCACCAGCTCCTACAATGAGCAGTTCTTC. Translated: CASSQGVAGGTSSYNEQFF.

This clonotype was observed a few times. One end of the junction does not line up with germline, which may come from a read error. This chain joins TRBV24-1 and TRBJ2-1; D is unresolved. The CDR3 has 14 residues. Germline-derived CDR1 and CDR2 are KGHDR and SFDVKD. CDR3 coding DNA: TGTGCCACCCGTAATGGGTTGGGCAACAATGCGCAGTTCTTC. It yields the protein CATRNGLGNNAQFF.

This clonotype turned up a few times. This chain uses TRBV9 with TRBJ2-5, with D perhaps TRBD1 or TRBD2 (5 bases each). With 4 bases removed from V and 11 bases from J, the gap between germline ends came to 21 bases. Germline lookup yields CDR1 SGDLS and CDR2 YYNGEE. The CDR3 has 14 residues. CDR3 sequence reads: CASSPHSGTTEQYF. CDR3 DNA: TGTGCCAGCAGCCCACACTCCGGGACCACAGAGCAGTACTTC.

Note on this clonotype: A much larger clone lies one base from this, so it may be a read error. V is TRBV6-1 and J is TRBJ2-7, with TRBD2 matching over 10 bases. V shed 11 bases, J shed 4 bases, and the junction held 8 bases outside the gene matches. The CDR3 consists of 13 residues. The germline CDR1 and CDR2 sequences are MNHNS and SASEGT. CDR3 coding DNA: TGTGCCGCCGGGGCTAGCGGGAGTTACGAGCAGTACTTC. This translates into CAAGASGSYEQYF.

This clonotype occurred once. The chain links TRBV12-3 or TRBV12-4 to TRBJ2-5, with D unclear. Trimming took 6 bases from V and 2 from J, leaving 13 bases between them. CDR3 size: 14 residues. CDR3 region: CASRYGRLQETQYF. The CDR3 DNA follows: TGTGCCAGCAGGTATGGACGGCTACAAGAGACCCAGTACTTC.

J is TRBJ1-2 and V is TRBV24-1, with 11 positions matching TRBD1. The CDR3 is 15 residues long. CDR1 is KGHDR, CDR2 SFDVKD, per germline. J was trimmed by 3 bases and V by 11 bases; bases with no gene match: 10. The CDR3 here is CASSSGTGGYYGYTF. The CDR3 DNA reads as TGTGCCAGCAGCTCCGGGACAGGGGGTTACTATGGCTACACCTTC.

The rearrangement joins TRBV25-1 to TRBJ1-1; D gene ambiguous. Trimming removed 8 bases from V and 0 bases from J, with 22 bases in between. Germline assignment: CDR1 MGHDK and CDR2 SYGVNS. The CDR3 extends over 17 amino acids. The CDR3 sequence: CASSNSLFGPMNTEAFF. CDR3 coding DNA: TGTGCCAGCTCGAACAGCCTCTTTGGACCGATGAACACTGAAGCTTTCTTT.

This clonotype was counted at least ten times. The chain is built from TRBV3-1 and TRBJ2-5; no clear D gene. V was pared by 2 bases and J by 1 base, with 14 bases between. The CDR3 totals 16 residues. Germline CDR1 reads LGHDT; CDR2 reads YNNKEL (reference sequence). The CDR3: CASSQSGKWAQETQYF. In nucleotides, the CDR3 is TGTGCCAGCAGCCAATCGGGCAAATGGGCCCAAGAGACCCAGTACTTC.

This clonotype turned up a few times. The genes are TRBV12-3 or TRBV12-4 and TRBJ2-2; 8 positions agree with TRBD1. Trimming cost V 3 bases and J 6 bases; bases outside gene matches: 3. This CDR3 comprises 14 residues. The CDR3 coding sequence is TGTGCCAGCAGTTTCCTACAGGGGGCCGGGGAGCTGTTTTTT. Residues: CASSFLQGAGELFF.

There are many counts of this clonotype. This chain links TRBV6-2 or TRBV6-3 with TRBJ2-3, with 11 bases fitting TRBD2. The germline gives CDR1 MNHEY, CDR2 SVGEGT. The CDR3 has 16 amino acids. J lost 4 bases, V lost 5 bases, and 8 bases had no gene match. The CDR3 nucleotides are TGTGCCAGCAGTGCCCTAGCGGGAGGAAGCCCAGATACGCAGTATTTT. Translated, it gives CASSALAGGSPDTQYF.

The chain couples TRBV6-2 or TRBV6-3 to TRBJ1-2; 9 bases line up with TRBD1. Germline V gene lookup returns CDR1 MNHEY and CDR2 SVGEGT. This CDR3 is 16 amino acids long. V was clipped by 0 bases and J by 1 base; unmatched bases: 3. CDR3: CASSYSRTGDNYGYTF. Here the CDR3 DNA reads TGTGCCAGCAGTTACTCCCGGACAGGGGATAACTATGGCTACACCTTC.

This clonotype was counted at least ten times. This chain connects TRBV6-1 to TRBJ2-4; D gene uncertain. Germline values: CDR1 MNHNS, CDR2 SASEGT. The CDR3 sequence is 14 residues long. The V gene lost 2 bases and the J gene lost 6 bases, with 11 bases spanning the gap. The CDR3 DNA is TGTGCCAGCAGTGAACAGGCTGGGGTAAACATTCAGTACTTC. It is translated as CASSEQAGVNIQYF.

This clonotype was detected many times. The chain has TRBV11-2 and TRBJ2-7; 7 bases are shared with TRBD2. The CDR3 sequence is 14 residues long. Germline CDR1 is SGHAT and CDR2 is FQNNGV. V was clipped by 5 bases and J by 3 bases; unmatched bases: 7. CDR3 region: CASSKSGDYYEQYF. CDR3 nucleotide sequence: TGTGCCAGCAGCAAGAGCGGGGATTACTACGAGCAGTACTTC.

This clonotype was detected many times. V is TRBV3-1 and J is TRBJ2-7, with 9 bases fitting TRBD1. V shed 0 bases and J 3 bases; nucleotides not matched to a gene: 6. The CDR3 spans 16 residues. CDR1 and CDR2 from the germline V gene are LGHDT and YNNKEL (reference sequence). The CDR3 here is CASSQDRDRVRYEQYF. In DNA, the CDR3 is TGTGCCAGCAGCCAAGATAGGGACAGGGTTCGCTACGAGCAGTACTTC.